One and the same sample provided the 20 T cell receptor beta chains below, sequenced in a study of T cell repertoires in cytomegalovirus infection. A single record per CDR3 protein comes from TCRdb applying MiXCR to the reads. The table has 200,000 to 250,000 distinct CDR3 sequences, about 20% seen once; the top ten hold about 20%. What was sequenced was CD8+ T cells from PBMCs. Source of these receptors: a human donor in good health (CMV status not recorded). Some clones in this sample may be carry-over from other donors' samples.

The CDR3 loop reads CASSPRDPTWTQYF. DNA for the CDR3: TGTGCCAGCAGTCCGCGGGACCCCACGTGGACGCAGTATTTT. This sequence joins TRBV6-5 and TRBJ2-3, with D tentatively TRBD2 (6 bases). The CDR3 loop spans 14 amino acids. V was clipped by 5 bases and J by 9 bases, with 18 bases between them. Germline V gene lookup returns CDR1 MNHEY and CDR2 SVGAGI.

This clonotype has at least ten counts. The chain couples TRBV7-8 to TRBJ2-1, with 9 bases fitting TRBD2. The CDR3 spans 16 residues. V lost 4 bases and J lost 4; bases outside the gene matches: 8. In germline, CDR1 is SGHVS, CDR2 FQNEAQ. The CDR3 sequence: CASSSPPSGVYNEQFF. The CDR3 nucleotides read TGTGCCAGCAGCTCCCCTCCTAGCGGGGTATACAATGAGCAGTTCTTC.

The sample holds a few counts of this clonotype. The chain recombines TRBV20-1 with TRBJ1-2, with 12 bases that match TRBD1. V was clipped by 7 bases and J by 4 bases; unmatched bases: 16. Germline CDR1 is DFQATT and CDR2 is SNEGSKA (reference sequence). This CDR3 has 17 residues. The CDR3 protein is CSVVPGQGARGTYGYTF. The CDR3 DNA sequence: TGCAGTGTCGTTCCGGGACAGGGGGCAAGGGGGACCTATGGCTACACCTTC.

This clonotype was observed many times. This chain uses TRBV28 with TRBJ2-5; 11 bases are shared with TRBD2. After removal of 5 bases from V and 1 base from J, the junction contained 9 bases not matched to a gene. The CDR3 runs 17 residues. Germline V gene lookup returns CDR1 MDHEN and CDR2 SYDVKM. CDR3 coding DNA: TGTGCCAGCAGTCGAAAGACTAGCGGGGACTTCCAAGAGACCCAGTACTTC. Its translation: CASSRKTSGDFQETQYF.

The chain has TRBV18 and TRBJ2-2; 7 nucleotides match TRBD1. Germline V lookup: CDR1 KGHSH, CDR2 LQKENI. After removal of 0 bases from V and 2 bases from J, the junction contained 6 bases not matched to a gene. This CDR3 is 17 amino acids long. The CDR3 loop reads CASSPPDRALNTGELFF. CDR3 DNA: TGTGCCAGCTCACCACCTGACAGGGCCCTCAACACCGGGGAGCTGTTTTTT.

This chain joins TRBV6-5 and TRBJ1-2; D possibly corresponds to TRBD1 (6 bases). The germline V gene has CDR1 MNHEY and CDR2 SVGAGI. Trimming removed 4 bases from V and 0 bases from J, with 18 bases in between. This CDR3 has 17 residues. The CDR3 bases are TGTGCCAGCAGTTTCACCATTCAGGGGATTACTAACTATGGCTACACCTTC. Encoded protein: CASSFTIQGITNYGYTF.

The sample holds many counts of this clonotype. The rearrangement links TRBV2 to TRBJ2-1; D tentatively reads TRBD1 or TRBD2 (5 bases each). The CDR3 contains 14 residues. The germline CDR1 and CDR2 sequences are SNHLY and FYNNEI. Trimming shortened V by 7 bases and J by 5 bases, and 15 bases separated the two germline ends. CDR3: CASTSSGTDNEQFF. CDR3 nucleotides: TGTGCCAGCACTAGTTCCGGGACGGACAATGAGCAGTTCTTC.

The rearrangement uses TRBV11-2 and TRBJ1-4; a possible D gene is TRBD1 (5 bases). This CDR3 has 17 residues. Germline CDR1 SGHAT, CDR2 FQNNGV. Trimming took 3 bases from V and 5 from J, leaving 19 bases between them. The CDR3: CASSFGSFGTGNEKLFF. The CDR3 region has the DNA TGTGCCAGCAGCTTTGGATCATTCGGGACGGGGAATGAAAAACTGTTTTTT.

This chain links TRBV6-6 with TRBJ2-1; 9 bases agree with TRBD2. J lost 4 bases, V lost 0 bases, and 4 bases had no gene match. Germline V gene sequence: CDR1 MNHNY, CDR2 SVGAGI (reference sequence). The CDR3 extends over 16 amino acids. The CDR3 DNA follows: TGTGCCAGCAGTTACTCTCCTAGCGGGGTGTACAATGAGCAGTTCTTC. Protein product: CASSYSPSGVYNEQFF.

The chain employs TRBV6-2 or TRBV6-3 and TRBJ2-7; D is uncertain. Germline lookup yields CDR1 MNHEY and CDR2 SVGEGT. V was shortened by 0 bases and J by 7 bases, with 13 bases between the two germline ends. CDR3 length: 14 amino acids. In nucleotides, the CDR3 is TGTGCCAGCAGTTACTCGATCGGTTGGGGAGAGCAGTACTTC. It specifies CASSYSIGWGEQYF.

This clonotype came up many times. The J gene is TRBJ1-2, the V gene TRBV19; D perhaps matches TRBD1 (6 bases). Germline CDR1 reads LNHDA; CDR2 reads SQIVND (reference sequence). This CDR3 region has 14 residues. V lost 5 bases to trimming and J lost 6 bases, with 16 bases between them. The CDR3 loop reads CASSSPGAAHGYTF. In nucleotides, the CDR3 is TGTGCCAGTAGTTCACCGGGGGCCGCGCATGGCTACACCTTC.

This clonotype is termed medium-sized (0.01 to 0.1%). The V call is TRBV6-2 or TRBV6-3, the J call TRBJ1-5; D ambiguous. Trimming removed 2 bases at V and 1 base at J, with 6 bases between. Per germline, CDR1 MNHEY and CDR2 SVGEGT. The CDR3 has 14 amino acids. CDR3 protein: CASSYGRSNQPQHF. For the CDR3, the DNA is TGTGCCAGCAGTTACGGGCGGAGCAATCAGCCCCAGCATTTT.

This chain uses TRBV29-1 with TRBJ2-7; TRBD2 matches at 7 bases. The germline V gene encodes CDR1 SQVTM and CDR2 ANQGSEA. The length of the CDR3 is 13 residues. V was clipped by 7 bases and J by 2 bases; unmatched bases: 8. The CDR3 loop reads CSGRGTSTYEQYF. The CDR3 nucleotides read TGCAGCGGGCGGGGGACCTCCACCTACGAGCAGTACTTC.

The table lists this clonotype with a few counts. The J gene is TRBJ2-7, the V gene TRBV9; no clear D. In germline, CDR1 is SGDLS, CDR2 YYNGEE. CDR3 size: 12 residues. The V and J ends lost 4 bases and 0 bases respectively, with 5 bases between them. The CDR3 here is CASSYNSYEQYF. As DNA, the CDR3 is TGTGCCAGCAGCTATAACTCCTACGAGCAGTACTTC.

The table lists this clonotype with a few counts. This rearrangement joins TRBV9 to TRBJ2-7; weak D call: TRBD1 (6 bases). The CDR3 contains 14 residues. CDR1 is SGDLS and CDR2 is YYNGEE in the germline V gene. The V end lost 4 bases, the J end lost 5 bases, and 16 bases lay between the germline ends. DNA of the CDR3: TGTGCCAGCAGCCCCGGACTGGGGGCAGACGAGCAGTACTTC. Its protein is CASSPGLGADEQYF.

This clonotype rates as medium-sized. V gene TRBV28 combines with J gene TRBJ2-2; TRBD1 is a possible D gene (6 bases). Trimming took 2 bases from V and 5 from J, leaving 18 bases between them. Germline CDR1 is MDHEN and CDR2 is SYDVKM. This CDR3 has 17 residues. CDR3: CASSLTLPGEWTGELFF. CDR3 bases: TGTGCCAGCAGTTTAACCCTACCAGGGGAATGGACCGGGGAGCTGTTTTTT.

There are many counts of this clonotype. The rearrangement joins TRBV5-6 to TRBJ1-1; TRBD1 is a possible D gene (5 bases). The V gene lost 0 bases and the J gene lost 0 bases, with 9 bases spanning the gap. The V gene's germline CDR1 is SGHDT and CDR2 YYEEEE. The CDR3 length is 15 residues. The CDR3 DNA reads TGTGCCAGCAGCTTGGTCTGGGGCATGAACACTGAAGCTTTCTTT. As protein: CASSLVWGMNTEAFF.

This clonotype was observed at least ten times. The gene calls are TRBV14 and TRBJ2-1, with 8 bases lining up with TRBD1. The CDR3 is 16 amino acids. CDR1 is SGHDN and CDR2 is FVKESK in the germline V gene. J lost 5 bases, V lost 0 bases, and 6 bases had no gene match. Here the CDR3 reads CASSQDPRQGNNEQFF. CDR3 sequence (DNA): TGTGCCAGCAGCCAAGATCCCCGACAGGGGAACAATGAGCAGTTCTTC.

J is TRBJ2-7 and V is TRBV7-9; 8 bases agree with TRBD1. Trimming at V came to 4 bases and at J to 13 bases, leaving 6 bases not matched to a gene. The CDR3 sequence is 11 residues long. Germline values: CDR1 SEHNR, CDR2 FQNEAQ (reference sequence). CDR3 in amino acids: CASSSGQGSYF. The CDR3 nucleotides read TGTGCCAGCAGCTCAGGACAGGGTAGCTACTTC.

This clonotype was recorded many times. The chain recombines TRBV5-6 with TRBJ2-5; D is unclear. Trimming shortened V by 2 bases and J by 1 base, and 12 bases separated the two germline ends. Germline V gene lookup returns CDR1 SGHDT and CDR2 YYEEEE. The length of the CDR3 is 15 residues. CDR3: CASSFDLVGQETQYF. CDR3 nucleotides: TGTGCCAGCAGCTTCGACTTGGTCGGCCAAGAGACCCAGTACTTC.